This T cell receptor beta chain was sequenced in a study of T-cell reconstitution after alpha-beta-depleted transplantation in children (dated by TCRdb to about 2016). As for the study more broadly: The study quantitatively tracked T-cell immune reconstitution after TCRalphabeta/CD19-depleted allogeneic hematopoietic cell transplantation in children using TCR repertoire profiling. Findings and caveats that apply to the study as a whole: The frequencies of hyperexpanded clones fell over the following months, and after one year, T-cell counts and TCRbeta diversity were mostly attributed to newly produced T cells. About two months after transplant, the apparently early recovery of alphabetaT-cell counts reportedly depended on just several hundred clones that had expanded rapidly and came from non-depleted graft cells. In some patients, high TCRbeta diversity at day 60 was attributed to recipient T cells and intrathymic progenitors that had survived conditioning.

The treatment or condition label here, explained by the study, means: allogeneic hematopoietic cell transplantation with graft depleted of TCRalphabeta T cells and CD19 B cells. The children who served as transplant recipients had been given grafts of TCRalphabeta/CD19-depleted allogeneic hematopoietic cells. Only a few counts were recorded for this clonotype. No antigen is known for it. Nothing much larger sits one base from this clone, and base qualities are not available. Including cysteine and phenylalanine, the CDR3 has 15 amino acids. Just CDR3 DNA is preserved here, 45 bases in frame from base 1. As encoded in the germline V gene, CDR1 is SGHVS while CDR2 is FNYEAQ. V is pruned by 5 bases and J by 5 bases, leaving 9 bases of the junction without a gene match. Library creation used PCR. The run used an Illumina HiSeq 2500. To normalize quantification of the TCRbeta repertoire, the TCR libraries were built with molecular barcoding that relied on unique molecular identifiers. Using fastp trimming at Q25 and MiXCR clonotype assembly, TCRdb reanalyzed the public sequencing data and kept in-frame beta chains. Duplicate CDR3 protein sequences are folded into a single record with the most common DNA and genes. In all, the sample holds fewer than 450,000 distinct CDR3 sequences, and roughly 15% of those were seen once. The ten largest make up around 43% of the sample.

The sequencing used PBMCs, mostly from graft donor cells, collected 360 days after TCRalphabeta/CD19-depleted stem cell transplant. This sequence was found in a male patient between 2 and 10 years old who had a stem cell transplant for acute lymphoblastic leukemia, so the T cells may come from the graft donor. The rearranged segments are TRBV7-6 and TRBJ2-1, and 7 junctional nucleotides match TRBD2. The CDR3 region: CASSRRTRSNNEQFF. The bases are TGTGCCAGCAGCAGGAGGACTAGGTCCAACAATGAGCAGTTCTTC.